These 2 T cell receptor beta chains were sequenced from one sample in a study of blood T cell repertoires in COVID-19. Sequencing was performed with immunoSEQ multiplex PCR; in TCRdb, only in-frame clones are kept and a portion is missing. This table has 300,000 to 350,000 clones, more than 70% appearing once. Material for sequencing was peripheral blood. The receptors here all came from a woman aged 25 to 39 with COVID-19, enrolled during active disease.

The genes are TRBV3-1 (or the pseudogene TRBV3-2) and TRBJ2-3, with TRBD2 matching 9 bases. CDR3 length: 19 residues. Looked up from germline, CDR1 is LGHDT and CDR2 is YNNKEL (reference sequence). After removal of 2 bases from V and 5 bases from J, the junction contained 17 bases not matched to a gene. The CDR3 nucleotides read TGTGCCAGCAGCCAATTATCGGCTAGCGGGGCCTTAGTAGGAGATACGCAGTATTTT. This translates into CASSQLSASGALVGDTQYF.

The chain is built from TRBV7-9 and TRBJ1-2; D not certain. The germline CDR1 and CDR2 sequences are SEHNR and FQNEAQ (reference sequence). The length of the CDR3 is 14 residues. V lost 11 bases, J lost 0 bases, and 16 bases lay in between. For the CDR3, the DNA is TGTGCCGGCGAGATTGCCGGGGCTAACTATGGCTACACCTTC. Encoded protein: CAGEIAGANYGYTF.